This T cell receptor (beta chain) was captured in a study of human versus mouse CDR3 diversity and MHC coevolution. Sorting isolated naive CD4 T cells lacking CD45RO and expressing CD62L. The data were produced by immunoSEQ multiplex PCR, yet TCRdb's version contains in-frame clones alone and is incomplete. Among roughly 80,000 clones listed, 85% to 95% were seen once. After removal of 1 base from V and 0 bases from J, the junction contained 0 bases not matched to a gene. The CDR3 sequence is 15 residues long. Germline V gives CDR1 WNHNN, CDR2 SYGVQD (reference sequence). This clonotype was sampled from a person aged 30 to 69 in good health. The sequenced material came from naive CD4+ T cells from blood. The sample's subset: CD45RO-negative CD62L-positive naive CD4 T cells. This chain uses TRBV10-1 with TRBJ2-1; 7 nucleotides agree with TRBD2. CDR3 in DNA: TGCGCCAGCAGTGAGTGCGGGAGCTCCTACAATGAGCAGTTCTTC. Translation: CASSECGSSYNEQFF.